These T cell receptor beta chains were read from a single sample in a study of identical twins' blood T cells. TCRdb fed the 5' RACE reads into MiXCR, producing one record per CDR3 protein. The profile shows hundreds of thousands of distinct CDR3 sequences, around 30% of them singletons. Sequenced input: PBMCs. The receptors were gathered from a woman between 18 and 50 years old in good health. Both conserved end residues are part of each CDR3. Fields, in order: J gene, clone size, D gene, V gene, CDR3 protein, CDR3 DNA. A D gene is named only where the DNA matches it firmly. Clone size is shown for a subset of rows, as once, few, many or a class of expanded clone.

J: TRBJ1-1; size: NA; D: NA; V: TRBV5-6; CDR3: CASSNQAAVAFF; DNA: TGTGCCAGCAGTAACCAAGCGGCGGTAGCTTTCTTT
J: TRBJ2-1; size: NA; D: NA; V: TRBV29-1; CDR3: CSVVGGWNEQFF; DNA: TGCAGCGTTGTTGGGGGGTGGAATGAGCAGTTCTTC
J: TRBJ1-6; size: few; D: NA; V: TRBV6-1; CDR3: CASSESRGNSPLHF; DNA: TGTGCCAGCAGTGAATCCAGGGGCAATTCACCCCTCCACTTT
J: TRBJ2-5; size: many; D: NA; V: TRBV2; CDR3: CASSDFQAGSGETQYF; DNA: TGTGCCAGCAGTGATTTTCAGGCGGGGAGCGGAGAGACCCAGTACTTC
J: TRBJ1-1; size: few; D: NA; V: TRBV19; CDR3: CASSIDPGGTEAFF; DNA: TGTGCCAGTAGTATAGATCCTGGGGGGACTGAAGCTTTCTTT
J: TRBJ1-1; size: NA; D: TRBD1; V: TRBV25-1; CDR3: CASSKQGANTGAFF; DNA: TGTGCCAGCAGTAAACAGGGGGCTAACACTGGAGCTTTCTTT
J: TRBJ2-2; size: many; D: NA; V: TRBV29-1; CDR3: CSGMQGNTGELFF; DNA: TGCAGCGGGATGCAGGGGAACACCGGGGAGCTGTTTTTT
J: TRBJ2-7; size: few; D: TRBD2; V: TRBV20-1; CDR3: CSARGGGSSYEQYF; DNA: TGCAGTGCTAGAGGAGGCGGGAGCTCCTACGAGCAGTACTTC
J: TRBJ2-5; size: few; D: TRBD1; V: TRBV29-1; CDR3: CSVDGTGRETQYF; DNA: TGCAGCGTTGATGGGACAGGGAGGGAGACCCAGTACTTC
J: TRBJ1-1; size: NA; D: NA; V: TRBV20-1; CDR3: CSDRVTANTEAFF; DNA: TGCAGTGATAGAGTTACAGCTAACACTGAAGCTTTCTTT
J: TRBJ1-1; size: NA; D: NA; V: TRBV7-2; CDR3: CASSLVGDYTEAFF; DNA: TGTGCCAGCAGCTTAGTTGGCGATTACACTGAAGCTTTCTTT
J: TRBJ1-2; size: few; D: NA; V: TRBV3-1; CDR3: CASSPSGSFYGYTF; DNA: TGTGCCAGCAGCCCTAGTGGGTCTTTCTATGGCTACACCTTC
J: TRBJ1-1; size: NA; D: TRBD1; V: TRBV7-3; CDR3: CASSYEQGITEAFF; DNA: TGTGCCAGCAGCTATGAACAGGGGATCACTGAAGCTTTCTTT
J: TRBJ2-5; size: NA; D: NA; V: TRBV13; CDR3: CASRGSLYQETQYF; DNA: TGTGCCAGCAGGGGGTCTCTGTACCAAGAGACCCAGTACTTC
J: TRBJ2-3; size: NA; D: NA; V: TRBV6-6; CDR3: CASSYSAQGVPDTQYF; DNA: TGTGCCAGCAGTTACTCGGCCCAAGGAGTCCCAGATACGCAGTATTTT
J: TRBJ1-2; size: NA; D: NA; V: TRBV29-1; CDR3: CSVEGGDTNYGYTF; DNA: TGCAGCGTTGAGGGCGGCGACACTAACTATGGCTACACCTTC
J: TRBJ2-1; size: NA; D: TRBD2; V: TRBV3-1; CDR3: CASSRCGSSNEQFF; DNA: TGTGCCAGCAGCCGATGCGGGAGTTCAAATGAGCAGTTCTTC
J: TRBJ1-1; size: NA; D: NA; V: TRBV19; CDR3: CASSISSPNTEAFF; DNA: TGTGCCAGTTCGATCAGTAGCCCGAACACTGAAGCTTTCTTT
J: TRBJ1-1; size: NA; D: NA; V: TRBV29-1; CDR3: CSVEQIVSKTEAFF; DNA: TGCAGCGTTGAACAGATCGTAAGTAAGACTGAAGCTTTCTTT
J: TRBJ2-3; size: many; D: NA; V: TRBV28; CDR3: CASSESTDTQYF; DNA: TGTGCCAGCAGTGAAAGCACAGATACGCAGTATTTT
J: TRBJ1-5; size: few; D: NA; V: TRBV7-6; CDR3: CASSVTDGSNQPQHF; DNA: TGTGCCAGCAGCGTAACAGATGGTAGCAATCAGCCCCAGCATTTT
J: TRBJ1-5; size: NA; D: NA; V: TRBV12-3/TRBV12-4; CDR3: CASSAGANQPQHF; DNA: TGTGCCAGCAGTGCGGGTGCCAATCAGCCCCAGCATTTT
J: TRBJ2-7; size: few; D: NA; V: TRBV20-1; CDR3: CSARDGSRLRESYEQYF; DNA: TGCAGTGCTAGAGATGGCTCCCGGCTGCGTGAGTCCTACGAGCAGTACTTC
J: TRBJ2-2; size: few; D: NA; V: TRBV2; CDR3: CASSTENTGELFF; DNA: TGTGCCAGCAGTACGGAGAACACCGGGGAGCTGTTTTTT
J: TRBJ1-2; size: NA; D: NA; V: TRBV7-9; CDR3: CATSLARGRDYGYTF; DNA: TGTGCCACCTCTCTCGCGAGGGGAAGGGACTATGGCTACACCTTC
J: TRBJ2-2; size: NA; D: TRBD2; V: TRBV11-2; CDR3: CASSLVGGRRTGELFF; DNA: TGTGCCAGCAGCTTAGTTGGCGGGAGACGGACCGGGGAGCTGTTTTTT
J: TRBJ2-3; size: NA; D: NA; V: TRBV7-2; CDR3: CASSFWADTQYF; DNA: TGTGCCAGCAGCTTCTGGGCAGATACGCAGTATTTT
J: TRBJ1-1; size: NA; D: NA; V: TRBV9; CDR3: CAGSVVSGAEAFF; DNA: TGTGCCGGCAGCGTAGTATCGGGTGCGGAAGCTTTCTTT
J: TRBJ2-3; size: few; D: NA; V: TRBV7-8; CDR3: CASSSNRGPDTQYF; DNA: TGTGCCAGCAGCTCCAACCGGGGGCCAGATACGCAGTATTTT
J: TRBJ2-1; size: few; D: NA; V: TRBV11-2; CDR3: CAASPGEFNEQFF; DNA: TGTGCTGCGTCCCCGGGAGAATTCAATGAGCAGTTCTTC
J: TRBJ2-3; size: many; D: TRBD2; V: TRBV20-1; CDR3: CSASSSGGADTQYF; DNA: TGCAGTGCTAGCAGTAGCGGGGGGGCTGATACGCAGTATTTT
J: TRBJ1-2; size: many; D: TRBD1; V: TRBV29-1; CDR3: CSVVSLLRGKISYTF; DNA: TGCAGCGTTGTCTCGCTTCTCAGGGGGAAGATTAGCTACACCTTC
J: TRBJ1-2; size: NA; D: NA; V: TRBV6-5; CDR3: CASSYFPTGGTYGYTF; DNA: TGTGCCAGCAGTTACTTTCCTACGGGAGGGACCTATGGCTACACCTTC